Below, 26 T cell receptor beta chains from the same sample are listed, as sequenced in a study of metastatic and nonmetastatic thyroid tumors. Thyroid surgery was performed in patients who had received no treatment beforehand. TCRdb re-clonotyped the PCR reads via MiXCR. Of 15,000 to 20,000 clones in the sample, about 32% were seen once. The sample consisted of tumor tissue. Receptors originate from a male donor with papillary thyroid cancer or a benign thyroid nodule (not recorded which). Some clones in this sample may be carry-over from other donors' samples.

This clone was counted ten times or more. The J gene is TRBJ2-2, the V gene TRBV9, with D possibly being TRBD1 (7 bases). V gave up 0 bases and J gave up 2 bases, with 14 bases separating them. This CDR3 is 17 amino acids long. CDR1 and CDR2 from the germline V gene are SGDLS and YYNGEE. DNA for the CDR3: TGTGCCAGCAGCGTAGACGCCAGGGGGGTTAACACCGGGGAGCTGTTTTTT. Residues: CASSVDARGVNTGELFF. The full variable domain, its missing parts supplied by reference TRBV9 and TRBJ2-2, is DSGVTQTPKHLITATGQRVTLRCSPRSGDLSVYWYQQSLDQGLQFLIQYYNGEERAKGNILERFSAQQFPDLHSELNLSSLELGDSALYFCASSVDARGVNTGELFFGEGSRLTVL.

By sample share, this clone is medium-sized. CDR3 protein: CASSVDSGGAGDTQYF. CDR3 bases: TGTGCCAGCAGCGTAGATAGCGGGGGGGCCGGAGATACGCAGTATTTT. This chain uses TRBV9 with TRBJ2-3, with 11 bases that match TRBD2. The CDR3 runs 16 residues. Unmatched junction bases numbered 5, after V lost 0 bases and J lost 5 bases. Germline loops: CDR1 SGDLS, CDR2 YYNGEE.

This rearrangement joins TRBV5-1 to TRBJ2-3, with D unclear. This CDR3 contains 11 residues. Trimming took 3 bases from V and 6 from J, leaving 5 bases between them. CDR1 and CDR2 from the germline V gene are SGHRS and YFSETQ. The CDR3 region is CASSWSDTQYF. The CDR3 DNA reads TGCGCCAGCAGCTGGAGCGATACGCAGTATTTT. Combining the CDR3 with reference TRBV5-1 and TRBJ2-3 gives the whole variable domain KAGVTQTPRYLIKTRGQQVTLSCSPISGHRSVSWYQQTPGQGLQFLFEYFSETQRNKGNFPGRFSGRQFSNSRSEMNVSTLELGDSALYLCASSWSDTQYFGPGTRLTVL.

This chain links TRBV7-9 with TRBJ1-1; D unclear. CDR1 and CDR2 from the germline V gene are SEHNR and FQNEAQ (reference sequence). Trimming pared 4 bases from V and 1 base from J, leaving 10 bases between. The CDR3 runs 14 residues. The CDR3 coding sequence is TGTGCCAGCAGCTCCCATCTATGGAACACTGAAGCTTTCTTT. It encodes CASSSHLWNTEAFF.

The V gene is TRBV7-9, the J gene TRBJ1-2, with TRBD1 matching over 7 bases. Trimming took 0 bases from V and 3 from J; bases not matched to a gene: 1. Germline V gene data show CDR1 as SEHNR and CDR2 as FQNEAQ (reference sequence). The CDR3 is 14 amino acids. CDR3 region: CASSLAGTDYGYTF. The CDR3 bases are TGTGCCAGCAGCTTAGCAGGGACAGACTATGGCTACACCTTC.

This clone has only a few counts. This rearrangement joins TRBV27 to TRBJ2-7; possibly TRBD2 for D (7 bases). Germline lookup yields CDR1 MNHEY and CDR2 SMNVEV (reference sequence). This CDR3 contains 15 residues. The V gene lost 2 bases and the J gene lost 5 bases, with 16 bases spanning the gap. In nucleotides, the CDR3 is TGTGCCAGCAGTTTAACTTGGGGGGGGCGGAACGAGCAGTACTTC. This codes for CASSLTWGGRNEQYF.

Judged by abundance, this clone is medium-sized (0.01 to 0.1%). The gene calls are TRBV2 and TRBJ2-3, with TRBD2 matching 12 bases. Germline V CDR1 and CDR2: SNHLY, FYNNEI. This CDR3 has 14 amino acids. Trimming cost V 6 bases and J 7 bases; bases outside gene matches: 5. CDR3 sequence: CASRASGGANTQYF. The CDR3 region has the DNA TGTGCCAGCAGGGCTAGCGGGGGGGCAAATACGCAGTATTTT.

The rearrangement uses TRBV7-2 and TRBJ2-3; 7 bases align to TRBD1. The junction had 5 bases not matched to a gene; V was cut back by 5 bases and J by 9 bases. The CDR3 spans 12 residues. CDR1 is SGHTA, CDR2 FQGNSA, per germline. CDR3 DNA: TGTGCCAGCAGCCCGGACAGGATGACGCAGTATTTT. As protein: CASSPDRMTQYF.

In its sample, this clone was seen a few times. V is TRBV6-6 and J is TRBJ1-1; D is unresolved. The V gene lost 2 bases and the J gene lost 3 bases, with 10 bases spanning the gap. The CDR3 covers 14 residues. CDR1 MNHNY and CDR2 SVGAGI come from the germline V gene (reference sequence). CDR3 sequence (DNA): TGTGCCAGCAGTTACGGGGATATGGACACTGAAGCTTTCTTT. Protein sequence: CASSYGDMDTEAFF.

The CDR3, as DNA: TGTGCCAGCAGTTTAAGTGGGTCGAAGAATCAGCCCCAGCATTTT. This translates into CASSLSGSKNQPQHF. The chain employs TRBV27 and TRBJ1-5, with D uncertain. Trimming cost V 2 bases and J 4 bases, with 12 bases left between them. Germline CDR1 and CDR2: MNHEY and SMNVEV (reference sequence). The CDR3 is 15 residues long.

This sequence joins TRBV13 and TRBJ2-3; D not certain. CDR3 length equals 15 residues. V shed 3 bases and J shed 0 bases, with 10 bases lying between them. CDR1 is PRHDT, CDR2 FYEKMQ, per germline (reference sequence). The CDR3 here is CASSFRAYSTDTQYF. In DNA, the CDR3 is TGTGCCAGCAGCTTTCGAGCCTATAGCACAGATACGCAGTATTTT.

The sample holds a few counts of this clone. The gene calls are TRBV12-3 or TRBV12-4 and TRBJ2-3; D is ambiguous. This CDR3 is 14 amino acids long. V dropped 5 bases and J dropped 0 bases, with 9 bases sitting between them. This chain's CDR3 is CASSADHSTDTQYF. CDR3 coding DNA: TGTGCCAGCAGTGCCGATCATAGCACAGATACGCAGTATTTT.

The chain joins TRBV30 to TRBJ2-1, with TRBD2 identical over 8 bases. CDR1 and CDR2 from the germline V gene are GTSNPN and SVGIG (reference sequence). V shed 1 base, J shed 6 bases, and the junction held 2 bases outside the gene matches. The CDR3 is 13 amino acids. CDR3: CAWSAGGGNEQFF. CDR3 bases: TGTGCCTGGAGTGCGGGAGGGGGCAATGAGCAGTTCTTC.

This clone appeared a few times. The rearrangement uses TRBV28 and TRBJ1-6, with D possibly being TRBD1 (5 bases). V gave up 3 bases and J gave up 1 base, with 7 bases separating them. In germline, CDR1 is MDHEN, CDR2 SYDVKM. The CDR3 extends over 15 amino acids. The CDR3 reads CASSLRGSYNSPLHF. The DNA of the CDR3 is TGTGCCAGCAGTTTGCGGGGGTCCTATAATTCACCCCTCCACTTT.

By share, this clone ranks as medium-sized. The chain carries TRBV4-1 and TRBJ1-6; 9 bases line up with TRBD1. V trimming: 5 bases; J trimming: 10 bases; junction bases outside the gene matches: 9. This CDR3 has 15 amino acids. CDR1 is MGHRA, CDR2 YSYEKL, per germline. For the CDR3, the DNA is TGCGCCAGCAGCAGCGAACAGGGGGCGGGATCACCCCTCCACTTT. Its protein is CASSSEQGAGSPLHF.

As regards this clone: The junction does not match germline at one end; this may be a read error. CDR3 region: CASSPGKGSRAVF. CDR3 bases: TGTGCCAGCAGCCCTGGGAAAGGGAGTAGAGCTGTCTTT. The chain employs TRBV9 and TRBJ1-1; D gene unclear. In germline, CDR1 is SGDLS, CDR2 YYNGEE. The length of the CDR3 is 13 residues.

Only a few counts were recorded for this clone. J is TRBJ2-7 and V is TRBV28; D remains unclear. Deletions cut 10 bases from V and 0 bases from J, with 13 bases between. This CDR3 has 13 residues. Per germline, CDR1 MDHEN and CDR2 SYDVKM. The DNA of the CDR3 is TGTGCCACCTCCGCTATTAGCTCCTACGAGCAGTACTTC. It translates to CATSAISSYEQYF.

Many counts were recorded for this clone. The genes are TRBV3-1 and TRBJ1-4; D gene unclear. CDR1 LGHDT and CDR2 YNNKEL come from the germline V gene (reference sequence). The CDR3 covers 14 residues. V was shortened by 3 bases and J by 8 bases, with 13 bases between the two germline ends. CDR3 bases: TGTGCCAGCAGCCACAACCGGGATCTAGAAAAACTGTTTTTT. This encodes CASSHNRDLEKLFF.

This clone was seen ten or more times. The chain has TRBV3-1 and TRBJ2-7, with D perhaps matching TRBD1 (7 bases). The CDR3 consists of 13 residues. V shed 7 bases and J shed 4 bases, with 14 bases lying between them. CDR1 and CDR2 (germline): LGHDT, YNNKEL (reference sequence). This chain's CDR3 is CASTLQGTYEQYF. Here the CDR3 DNA reads TGTGCCAGCACCCTACAGGGGACTTACGAGCAGTACTTC.

This clone was seen once. The V gene is TRBV30, the J gene TRBJ1-2, with D uncertain. CDR3 length: 13 amino acids. Per the germline V gene, CDR1 is GTSNPN and CDR2 is SVGIG (reference sequence). The V gene lost 4 bases and the J gene lost 5 bases, with 14 bases spanning the gap. For the CDR3, the DNA is TGTGCCTGGACCGGGTACTACCCTTATGGCTACACCTTC. Translating it yields CAWTGYYPYGYTF.

This chain connects TRBV19 to TRBJ1-5; possible D gene TRBD1, 5 bases. From germline, CDR1 is LNHDA and CDR2 SQIVND (reference sequence). This CDR3 contains 16 residues. The V end was cut by 5 bases, the J end by 11 bases, with 25 bases between. The CDR3 DNA reads as TGTGCCAGTAGTCCTCTGCTGGGGACCGGTTCCAGGACCCAGCATTTT. This sequence encodes CASSPLLGTGSRTQHF.

This clone has ten or more counts. Distinct nucleotide sequences in the sample also encode this CDR3. The J gene is TRBJ1-3, the V gene TRBV12-3 or TRBV12-4; 7 nucleotides align to TRBD1. This CDR3 spans 15 amino acids. Trimming took 4 bases from V and 5 from J; bases not matched to a gene: 8. The CDR3 sequence: CASSSPDRNRNTIYF. DNA of the CDR3: TGTGCCAGCAGTTCTCCGGACAGGAACAGAAACACCATATATTTT.

This clone was detected only once. The J gene is TRBJ1-2, the V gene TRBV4-2; a weak D match, TRBD1 (5 bases). Looked up from germline, CDR1 is LGHNA and CDR2 is YNFKEQ. The CDR3 is 15 residues long. The V gene lost 0 bases and the J gene lost 5 bases, with 13 bases spanning the gap. CDR3 amino acids: CASSQDRGQGYGYTF. In nucleotides, the CDR3 is TGTGCCAGCAGCCAAGATCGTGGGCAGGGATATGGCTACACCTTC.

This clone counts as medium-sized. The chain has TRBV15 and TRBJ2-3; weak D call: TRBD2 (5 bases). Germline CDR1 reads LNHNV; CDR2 reads YYDKDF (reference sequence). The CDR3 sequence is 16 residues long. V lost 3 bases and J 1 base, leaving 14 bases between the germline ends. CDR3 nucleotide sequence: TGTGCCACCAGCAGCGGTGGGAGTGTTGGCACAGATACGCAGTATTTT. Its protein is CATSSGGSVGTDTQYF.

This clone was seen repeatedly, ten times or more. The chain has TRBV7-3 and TRBJ2-3; 9 nucleotides agree with TRBD1. CDR3 length: 15 residues. With 2 bases clipped from V and 2 bases from J, the junction kept 2 bases outside the gene matches. Germline V gene data show CDR1 as SGHTA and CDR2 as FQGTGA. This chain's CDR3 is CASSLGTGHTDTQYF. CDR3 bases: TGTGCCAGCAGCTTAGGGACAGGGCACACAGATACGCAGTATTTT.

This clone was counted between two and nine times. The V and J genes are TRBV6-1 and TRBJ2-2, with 11 bases matching TRBD2. The trim removed 6 bases at V and 4 bases at J, leaving 4 bases unmatched. Germline-derived CDR1 and CDR2 are MNHNS and SASEGT. CDR3 size: 15 residues. CDR3 sequence reads: CASRPTSGSTGELFF. CDR3 in DNA: TGTGCCAGCAGACCTACTAGCGGGAGCACCGGGGAGCTGTTTTTT.